Here is one TCR beta chain with its context. The sample belongs to a study of cytomegalovirus exposure and HLA in healthy donors. The PCR ran on 60 Vbeta and 13 Jbeta primers. The data were produced by immunoSEQ multiplex PCR, yet TCRdb's version contains in-frame clones alone and is incomplete. The table records 130,000 to 150,000 clones, around 79% of them present only once. The CDR3 totals 11 residues. V gave up 4 bases and J gave up 8 bases, with 9 bases separating them. Germline loops: CDR1 SGHRS, CDR2 YFSETQ. The chain employs TRBV5-1 and TRBJ1-2; tentatively, D is TRBD1 (5 bases). The source is a woman younger than 45 in good health and CMV-seronegative. The sequenced sample was PBMCs. The CDR3 DNA reads as TGCGCCAGCAGCGGGACTGCCGGCTACACCTTC. Protein: CASSGTAGYTF.